This TCR beta chain was observed in a study of T cell responses to AZD1222 COVID-19 vaccine. Some clones are missing from TCRdb's copy, which holds only in-frame ones; the method was immunoSEQ multiplex PCR. The sample shows approximately 100,000 clones, 75% to 95% of them seen only once. Germline CDR1 and CDR2: LGHNA and YSLEER. Losses at the gene ends were 4 bases for V and 7 bases for J; bases not matched to a gene: 15. CDR3 length equals 16 residues. The chain carries TRBV4-3 and TRBJ2-7; 8 nucleotides match TRBD2. Sequenced here: peripheral blood, sampled on day 0 of AZD1222 vaccination. The receptor comes from an adult in good health. CDR3 DNA: TGCGCCAGCAGCCCTGATCCCTCTGGGACTAGGTGGGAGCAGTACTTC. Residues: CASSPDPSGTRWEQYF.